Listed here are 9 T cell receptor beta chains from one sample, sequenced in a study of T cells in localized non-small cell lung cancer. TCRdb's table, derived via immunoSEQ multiplex PCR, lists solely in-frame clones and lacks some. The data contain approximately 30,000 clones, 85% to 90% of them singletons. The input for sequencing was peripheral blood, taken before any cancer treatment. All receptors derive from a male donor at least 60 years old with stage III lung adenocarcinoma.

The gene calls are TRBV2 and TRBJ2-1; 11 bases are a match to TRBD1. The CDR3 loop spans 15 amino acids. In germline, CDR1 is SNHLY, CDR2 FYNNEI. V trimming: 6 bases; J trimming: 6 bases; junction bases outside the gene matches: 7. The CDR3: CASSLGQGAGNEQFF. CDR3 DNA sequence: TGTGCCAGCAGCCTAGGACAGGGGGCGGGCAATGAGCAGTTCTTC. The variable domain in full, completed from reference TRBV2 and TRBJ2-1, reads EPEVTQTPSHQVTQMGQEVILRCVPISNHLYFYWYRQILGQKVEFLVSFYNNEISEKSEIFDDQFSVERPDGSNFTLKIRSTKLEDSAMYFCASSLGQGAGNEQFFGPGTRLTVL.

The gene calls are TRBV5-4 and TRBJ1-2; no reliable D call. This CDR3 contains 13 residues. Germline CDR1 reads SGHNT; CDR2 reads YYREEE (reference sequence). V was pared by 3 bases and J by 6 bases, with 12 bases between. The DNA for the CDR3 is TGTGCCAGCAGCTCGCAAACGGTTCATGGCTACACCTTC. Its translation is CASSSQTVHGYTF.

This clone was observed a single time. The CDR3 reads CASSVGNRRNTEAFF. For the CDR3, the DNA is TGTGCCAGCAGTGTTGGAAACCGAAGGAACACTGAAGCTTTCTTT. The chain carries TRBV2 and TRBJ1-1; D not certain. V was trimmed by 4 bases and J by 1 base, leaving 13 bases between them. CDR1 and CDR2 from the germline V gene are SNHLY and FYNNEI. The CDR3 length is 15 residues.

The V call is TRBV15, the J call TRBJ1-1, with no clear D. The germline V and J ends were trimmed by 1 base and 5 bases, with 17 bases remaining between them. This CDR3 has 16 amino acids. Looked up from germline, CDR1 is LNHNV and CDR2 is YYDKDF (reference sequence). The CDR3, as DNA: TGTGCCACCAGCAGAGGGGTAACCCCAACGGAAACTGAAGCTTTCTTT. Translated: CATSRGVTPTETEAFF.

V usage is TRBV28 and J usage is TRBJ1-2; 11 nucleotides match TRBD1. J lost 3 bases, V lost 7 bases, and 10 bases had no gene match. The germline CDR1 and CDR2 sequences are MDHEN and SYDVKM. There are 16 residues in the CDR3. In nucleotides, the CDR3 is TGTGCCAGCATTAAGGACAGGGGGCCCCTAGACTATGGCTACACCTTC. Translation gives CASIKDRGPLDYGYTF.

The chain uses TRBV19 and TRBJ2-7; 8 positions agree with TRBD2. Germline CDR1 is LNHDA and CDR2 is SQIVND (reference sequence). V dropped 4 bases and J dropped 9; count of bases not matched to a gene: 11. This CDR3 has 14 amino acids. CDR3 in amino acids: CASSTSGGPPRQYF. CDR3 sequence (DNA): TGTGCCAGTAGTACTTCGGGAGGGCCCCCGAGGCAGTACTTC.

The V gene is TRBV5-1, the J gene TRBJ2-1; TRBD1 matches at 9 bases. Per germline, CDR1 SGHRS and CDR2 YFSETQ. CDR3 length equals 14 residues. V was pared by 0 bases and J by 6 bases, with 1 base of the junction left unmatched. CDR3 in DNA: TGCGCCAGCAGCTTGGGACAGGGGGGCAATGAGCAGTTCTTC. It translates to CASSLGQGGNEQFF.

The chain combines TRBV13 with TRBJ2-5; no firm D call. The germline V and J ends were trimmed by 2 bases and 3 bases, with 13 bases remaining between them. This CDR3 contains 15 residues. Germline CDR1 PRHDT, CDR2 FYEKMQ (reference sequence). The CDR3 is CASSLIGGRKETQYF. CDR3 nucleotides: TGTGCCAGCAGCTTAATCGGCGGACGGAAAGAGACCCAGTACTTC.

The V call is TRBV5-1, the J call TRBJ1-4, with 7 nucleotides matching TRBD1. The CDR3 runs to 16 residues. In germline, CDR1 is SGHRS, CDR2 YFSETQ. After removal of 3 bases from V and 0 bases from J, the junction contained 5 bases not matched to a gene. CDR3 sequence: CASSSGQAATNEKLFF. The CDR3 DNA follows: TGCGCCAGCAGCTCCGGACAGGCTGCAACTAATGAAAAACTGTTTTTT.